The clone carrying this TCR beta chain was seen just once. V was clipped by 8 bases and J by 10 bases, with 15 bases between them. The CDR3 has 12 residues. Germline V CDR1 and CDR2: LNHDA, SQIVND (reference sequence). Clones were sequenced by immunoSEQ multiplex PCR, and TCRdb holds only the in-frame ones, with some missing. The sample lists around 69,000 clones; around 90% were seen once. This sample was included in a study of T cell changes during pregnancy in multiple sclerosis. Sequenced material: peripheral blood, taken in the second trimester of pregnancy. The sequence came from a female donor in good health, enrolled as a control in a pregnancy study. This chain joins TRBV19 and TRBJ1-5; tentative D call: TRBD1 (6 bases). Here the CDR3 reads CASESGGRPQHF. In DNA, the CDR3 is TGTGCCAGTGAGTCCGGGGGGCGTCCCCAGCATTTT.